The clone carrying this TCR beta chain was detected once. What it binds is not known. The sample belongs to a study of T cell responses to AZD1222 COVID-19 vaccine. Whole-study context: Researchers grouped second doses given at about 4 or about 12 weeks into one pool.

Notes on the study in general: Only 5 or 6 individuals given AZD1222 were seropositive at baseline. Nearly half of spike-specific TCRs reportedly target variant regions that are unmutated in the B.1.351 and B.1.1.7 variants. Spike-specific TCR breadth and depth rose after two AZD1222 doses.

Clones were read by immunoSEQ multiplex PCR, and TCRdb kept only the in-frame ones, dropping some. The sample yields some 150,000 clones, 90% seen once. V gave up 6 bases and J gave up 4 bases, with 6 bases separating them. The CDR3 sequence is 11 residues long. Germline CDR1 MNHEY, CDR2 SVGAGI. The genes are TRBV6-5 and TRBJ1-2; no clear D. The sample consisted of peripheral blood, taken on day 0 of AZD1222 vaccination. This clonotype was obtained from an adult in good health. CDR3 in amino acids: CASRGVYGYTF. The CDR3 coding sequence is TGTGCCAGCAGGGGAGTCTATGGCTACACCTTC.